This T cell receptor (beta chain) was recorded in a study of shared clonotypes between healthy human individuals. Germline values: CDR1 SNHLY, CDR2 FYNNEI. The CDR3 runs to 14 residues. Trimming took 2 bases from V and 5 from J; bases not matched to a gene: 4. CD45RO negativity and positive selection for CCR7 defined naive CD8 cells, a population that excluded terminally differentiated effector memory CD45RA+ cells. Donors, healthy HIV-negative adults, lacked recent acute infections or vaccinations. Sequencing used immunoSEQ multiplex PCR; TCRdb keeps in-frame clones, though not all of them. The table lists around 2,000,000 clones, less than 95% of them singletons.

The source is a man aged 18 to 35 in good health. The sequencing input was naive CD8+ T cells sorted from blood. The gene calls are TRBV2 and TRBJ2-5, with TRBD1 matching 8 bases. CDR3 protein: CASSEQGARETQYF. The CDR3 DNA sequence: TGTGCCAGCAGTGAACAGGGGGCTAGGGAGACCCAGTACTTC.